The clone carrying this TCR beta chain was seen ten or more times. What it recognizes is unknown. Assembly of TCR beta libraries relied on iRepertoire HTBI primers together with Arm-PCR of CDR3 regions. Using its own MiXCR run on the multiplex PCR reads, TCRdb lists one record per CDR3 protein. Among a few hundred thousand distinct CDR3 sequences, around 22% were seen once, and the ten largest hold approximately 25%. As for time point: persistent/refractory GD, antithyroid drugs over 5 years with positive TRAb. Following extraction of RNA from PBMCs, that RNA was used to make the TCR library. The data were obtained in a study of regulatory T cells in long-lasting Graves disease. On the study more broadly: It was over 5 years of antithyroid drugs, with positive TSH receptor antibodies, that meant persistent Graves' disease. Study results and caveats: Among samples with persistent disease, TRBV28, TRBJ1-2 and TRBJ2-5 were favored.

The CDR3 totals 14 residues. Trimming removed 4 bases from V and 5 bases from J; junction bases left unmatched: 5. Per the germline V gene, CDR1 is MDHEN and CDR2 is SYDVKM. This chain connects TRBV28 to TRBJ1-5; 7 positions agree with TRBD1. The sequence was collected from a female donor with Graves disease. The sequences come from peripheral blood mononuclear cells (PBMCs), collected when the disease was refractory, from a patient treated with antithyroid drugs. The CDR3 region has the DNA TGTGCCAGCAGTTCCCTAGGGGGCTATCAGCCCCAGCATTTT. Amino acid sequence: CASSSLGGYQPQHF.